Presented here are 23 T cell receptor beta chains from one specimen sequenced in a study of cytomegalovirus exposure and HLA in healthy donors. PCR amplification relied on 60 Vbeta primers (plus 13 Jbeta primers). Method: immunoSEQ multiplex PCR; TCRdb's copy keeps in-frame clones and lacks some. This sample has about 180,000 clones; around 77% occur once, and the top ten carry 1.5% to 2%. Sequenced material: PBMCs. The receptors were sampled from a woman aged 25-40 years in good health and CMV-seronegative.

This clone came up a few times. The chain carries TRBV7-6 and TRBJ1-2; TRBD1 matches 7 bases. The V segment lost 5 bases and the J segment 6 bases; nucleotides outside the gene matches: 18. The CDR3 is 17 amino acids. In germline, CDR1 is SGHVS, CDR2 FNYEAQ. CDR3 bases: TGTGCCAGCAGCCCACAGGGGAAAGTTTACAGGAAGGATGGCTACACCTTC. Protein product: CASSPQGKVYRKDGYTF.

The chain uses TRBV29-1 and TRBJ2-5, with TRBD2 as a possible D gene (5 bases). CDR1 SQVTM and CDR2 ANQGSEA come from the germline V gene. The CDR3 has 12 residues. This CDR3 reads CSGSSGGETQYF. The CDR3, as DNA: TGCAGTGGGAGTAGTGGAGGAGAGACCCAGTACTTC.

This sequence joins TRBV6-5 and TRBJ1-1, with TRBD1 as a possible D gene (6 bases). The CDR3 sequence is 15 residues long. Trimming stripped 6 bases from V and 0 bases from J, with 14 bases between. Germline V gene data show CDR1 as MNHEY and CDR2 as SVGAGI. The CDR3 reads CASSYSRGMNTEAFF. The CDR3 nucleotides read TGTGCCAGCAGCTATAGCAGGGGTATGAACACTGAAGCTTTCTTT.

The CDR3 DNA sequence: TGTGCCAGCAGCTTAGCTCCACGGACGGGAGGGAACACTGAAGCTTTCTTT. Its translation is CASSLAPRTGGNTEAFF. The genes are TRBV7-2 and TRBJ1-1; D call uncertain. V lost 0 bases to trimming and J lost 1 base, with 15 bases between them. The CDR3 spans 17 residues. Germline values: CDR1 SGHTA, CDR2 FQGNSA. The full variable domain, in which reference TRBV7-2 and TRBJ1-1 provide the parts outside the CDR3, is GAGVSQSPSNKVTEKGKDVELRCDPISGHTALYWYRQSLGQGLEFLIYFQGNSAPDKSGLPSDRFSAERTGGSVSTLTIQRTQQEDSAVYLCASSLAPRTGGNTEAFFGQGTRLTVV.

The chain combines TRBV6-1 with TRBJ2-2, with 8 bases fitting TRBD2. Germline V CDR1 and CDR2: MNHNS, SASEGT. Trimming at V came to 3 bases and at J to 4 bases, leaving 7 bases not matched to a gene. The CDR3 contains 16 residues. Here the CDR3 DNA reads TGTGCCAGCAGTGAGTCGGCGGGGGGTAGCACCGGGGAGCTGTTTTTT. Its translation: CASSESAGGSTGELFF.

The CDR3 sequence: CASSEYTAGVSPLHF. CDR3 bases: TGTGCCAGCAGTGAATATACGGCAGGGGTGTCACCCCTCCACTTT. V usage is TRBV25-1 and J usage is TRBJ1-6; possible D gene TRBD1, 6 bases. Germline values: CDR1 MGHDK, CDR2 SYGVNS. The V end lost 0 bases, the J end lost 10 bases, and 13 bases lay between the germline ends. The CDR3 sequence is 15 residues long.

This clone was seen more than once but under ten times. The chain is built from TRBV7-2 and TRBJ1-5, with D unresolved. V was clipped by 2 bases and J by 0 bases, with 8 bases between them. The V gene's germline CDR1 is SGHTA and CDR2 FQGNSA. The CDR3 runs 15 residues. CDR3 bases: TGTGCCAGCAGCTTACGACAATATAGCAATCAGCCCCAGCATTTT. Its translation: CASSLRQYSNQPQHF.

This clone has just one count. The chain carries TRBV7-6 and TRBJ2-7; no reliable D call. This CDR3 contains 14 residues. Deletions cut 7 bases from V and 6 bases from J, with 19 bases between. Germline V gene sequence: CDR1 SGHVS, CDR2 FNYEAQ. The CDR3 bases are TGTGCCAGCACCATAACCTTCGGGTCAACCGAGCAGTACTTC. Translation: CASTITFGSTEQYF.

This chain uses TRBV4-3 with TRBJ1-5, with TRBD1 as a possible D gene (5 bases). The germline gives CDR1 LGHNA, CDR2 YSLEER. Trimming removed 1 base at V and 8 bases at J, with 12 bases between. This CDR3 has 14 amino acids. The CDR3 nucleotides read TGCGCCAGCAGCCAAGTCAAGGGGAGGGAGCCCCAGCATTTT. Translation: CASSQVKGREPQHF.

The V call is TRBV4-1, the J call TRBJ2-2; 10 bases are shared with TRBD2. The V segment lost 1 base and the J segment 5 bases; nucleotides outside the gene matches: 4. CDR3 length: 16 residues. CDR1 is MGHRA, CDR2 YSYEKL, per germline. CDR3 bases: TGCGCCAGCAGCCAAGGACTAGCGGGCCCTACCGGGGAGCTGTTTTTT. Its translation: CASSQGLAGPTGELFF.

The chain joins TRBV18 to TRBJ1-1, with a weak D call TRBD1 (5 bases). The CDR3 covers 14 residues. V dropped 3 bases and J dropped 5 bases, with 13 bases sitting between them. Germline CDR1 is KGHSH and CDR2 is LQKENI. The CDR3 DNA sequence: TGTGCCAGCTCACCGGAGGGACTAACGACTGAAGCTTTCTTT. Amino acids: CASSPEGLTTEAFF. Complete variable domain (other parts from reference TRBV18 and TRBJ1-1): NAGVMQNPRHLVRRRGQEARLRCSPMKGHSHVYWYRQLPEEGLKFMVYLQKENIIDESGMPKERFSAEFPKEGPSILRIQQVVRGDSAAYFCASSPEGLTTEAFFGQGTRLTVV.

J is TRBJ1-1 and V is TRBV6-1; 11 bases are shared with TRBD1. The V and J ends lost 6 bases and 1 base, in that order; junction bases with no gene match: 4. CDR1 MNHNS and CDR2 SASEGT come from the germline V gene. CDR3 size: 15 residues. The CDR3 protein is CASRGQGAKNTEAFF. DNA of the CDR3: TGTGCCAGCAGAGGACAGGGGGCTAAGAACACTGAAGCTTTCTTT.

This chain uses TRBV5-1 with TRBJ2-2; possibly TRBD1 for D (6 bases). Trimming removed 2 bases from V and 0 bases from J, with 11 bases in between. The CDR3 extends over 16 amino acids. CDR1 is SGHRS and CDR2 is YFSETQ in the germline V gene. The CDR3 sequence: CASSLTGRPNTGELFF. The CDR3 region has the DNA TGCGCCAGCAGCTTAACAGGGCGACCGAACACCGGGGAGCTGTTTTTT.

This chain links TRBV27 with TRBJ1-1; D remains ambiguous. CDR3 length: 14 amino acids. The ends were cut back, 10 bases at V and 1 base at J, with 16 bases in the middle. Per the germline V gene, CDR1 is MNHEY and CDR2 is SMNVEV (reference sequence). The CDR3 sequence is CANAQRPPNTEAFF. DNA for the CDR3: TGTGCCAACGCACAACGCCCACCGAACACTGAAGCTTTCTTT.

The chain couples TRBV5-4 to TRBJ2-3, with 7 bases identical to TRBD1. CDR1 is SGHNT and CDR2 is YYREEE in the germline V gene (reference sequence). V shed 0 bases and J 3 bases; nucleotides not matched to a gene: 16. CDR3 length equals 19 residues. CDR3: CASSLGRGWFQSKTDTQYF. CDR3 DNA sequence: TGTGCCAGCAGCTTGGGCAGGGGGTGGTTCCAGAGCAAGACAGATACGCAGTATTTT.

The chain joins TRBV6-5 to TRBJ1-2, with D tentatively TRBD1 (6 bases). This CDR3 contains 14 residues. V gave up 6 bases and J gave up 8 bases, with 19 bases separating them. CDR1 and CDR2 (germline): MNHEY, SVGAGI. DNA for the CDR3: TGTGCCAGCAGAAGTACAGGGACCCCCGACGGCTACACCTTC. Translation: CASRSTGTPDGYTF.

The chain recombines TRBV4-3 with TRBJ2-7; 9 bases agree with TRBD1. V shed 5 bases and J 6 bases; nucleotides not matched to a gene: 8. Germline assignment: CDR1 LGHNA and CDR2 YSLEER. This CDR3 has 14 residues. The CDR3 nucleotides read TGCGCCAGCAGCGCCGGGACAGGGCTGCCCGAGCAGTACTTC. Translating gives CASSAGTGLPEQYF.

V gene TRBV2 combines with J gene TRBJ1-1; 8 bases agree with TRBD1. CDR1 and CDR2 (germline): SNHLY, FYNNEI. This CDR3 comprises 13 residues. J lost 7 bases, V lost 6 bases, and 7 bases had no gene match. The CDR3 spells CASSTGRGREAFF. The CDR3 nucleotides are TGTGCCAGCAGCACCGGCAGGGGGCGTGAAGCTTTCTTT.

Concerning this clone: Other nucleotide sequences in the sample specify the same CDR3. This rearrangement joins TRBV18 to TRBJ1-3, with D possibly being TRBD1 (6 bases). CDR3 length: 14 residues. Looked up from germline, CDR1 is KGHSH and CDR2 is LQKENI. Trimming took 3 bases from V and 1 from J, leaving 7 bases between them. CDR3 DNA: TGTGCCAGCTCACCCACAGGGTCTGGAAACACCATATATTTT. Translated, it gives CASSPTGSGNTIYF.

The genes are TRBV6-5 and TRBJ2-1; D is possibly TRBD2 (6 bases). Trimming took off 6 bases at V and 8 bases at J, with 17 bases between the two ends. CDR1 is MNHEY and CDR2 is SVGAGI in the germline V gene. CDR3 length: 14 amino acids. For the CDR3, the DNA is TGTGCCAGCAGCGCCCGCGGGGTAAGGGATGAGCAGTTCTTC. Translating it yields CASSARGVRDEQFF.

This clone came up a few times. The chain employs TRBV5-1 and TRBJ2-1; 9 positions agree with TRBD2. Germline loops: CDR1 SGHRS, CDR2 YFSETQ. V lost 1 base and J lost 3; bases outside the gene matches: 2. This CDR3 region has 15 residues. The CDR3 here is CASSLSSGVYNEQFF. The CDR3 nucleotides read TGCGCCAGCAGCTTGTCTAGCGGGGTCTACAATGAGCAGTTCTTC.

The V gene is TRBV18, the J gene TRBJ2-5, with TRBD1 identical over 11 bases. The J segment lost 2 bases and the V segment lost 3 bases, leaving 2 bases of the junction unmatched. Germline CDR1 KGHSH, CDR2 LQKENI. There are 15 residues in the CDR3. CDR3 protein: CASSPGTGGQETQYF. In DNA, the CDR3 is TGTGCCAGCTCACCGGGGACAGGGGGACAAGAGACCCAGTACTTC.

This clone was observed once. This chain uses TRBV5-1 with TRBJ2-5, with a weak D call TRBD1 (6 bases). The germline V gene encodes CDR1 SGHRS and CDR2 YFSETQ. The CDR3 has 16 amino acids. The V and J ends lost 4 bases and 2 bases respectively, with 18 bases between them. The CDR3 sequence: CASSPEPRTVQETQYF. The CDR3 nucleotides read TGCGCCAGCAGCCCGGAGCCGAGGACAGTACAAGAGACCCAGTACTTC.